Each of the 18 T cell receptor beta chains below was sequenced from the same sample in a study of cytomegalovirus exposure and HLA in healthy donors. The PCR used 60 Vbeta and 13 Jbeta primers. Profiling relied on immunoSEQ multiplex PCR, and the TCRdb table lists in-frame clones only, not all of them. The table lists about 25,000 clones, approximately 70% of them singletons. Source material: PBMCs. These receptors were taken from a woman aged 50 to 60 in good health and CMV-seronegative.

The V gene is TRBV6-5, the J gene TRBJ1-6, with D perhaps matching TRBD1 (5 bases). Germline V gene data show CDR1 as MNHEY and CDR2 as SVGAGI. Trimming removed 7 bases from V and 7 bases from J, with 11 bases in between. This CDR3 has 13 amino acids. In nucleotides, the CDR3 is TGTGCCAGCAAACGGGCAGGGAATTCACCCCTCCACTTT. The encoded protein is CASKRAGNSPLHF.

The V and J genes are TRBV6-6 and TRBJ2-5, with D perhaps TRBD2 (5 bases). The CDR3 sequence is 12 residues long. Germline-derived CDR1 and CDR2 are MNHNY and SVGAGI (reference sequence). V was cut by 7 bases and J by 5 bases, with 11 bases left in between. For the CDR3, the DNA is TGTGCCAGCAAGCTGGCGGGTGAGACCCAGTACTTC. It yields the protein CASKLAGETQYF.

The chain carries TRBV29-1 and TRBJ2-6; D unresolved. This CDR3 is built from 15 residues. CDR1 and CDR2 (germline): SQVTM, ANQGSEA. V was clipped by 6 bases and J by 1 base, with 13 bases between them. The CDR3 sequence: CSVEYGFSGANVLTF. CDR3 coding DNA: TGCAGCGTCGAATACGGGTTTTCTGGGGCCAACGTCCTGACTTTC.

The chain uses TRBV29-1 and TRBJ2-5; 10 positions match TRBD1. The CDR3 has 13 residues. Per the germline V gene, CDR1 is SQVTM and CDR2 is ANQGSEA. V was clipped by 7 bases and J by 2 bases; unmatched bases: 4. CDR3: CSGDRGNQETQYF. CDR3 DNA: TGCAGCGGGGACAGGGGAAATCAAGAGACCCAGTACTTC. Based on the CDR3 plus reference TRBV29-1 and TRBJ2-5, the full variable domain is SAVISQKPSRDICQRGTSLTIQCQVDSQVTMMFWYRQQPGQSLTLIATANQGSEATYESGFVIDKFPISRPNLTFSTLTVSNMSPEDSSIYLCSGDRGNQETQYFGPGTRLLVL.

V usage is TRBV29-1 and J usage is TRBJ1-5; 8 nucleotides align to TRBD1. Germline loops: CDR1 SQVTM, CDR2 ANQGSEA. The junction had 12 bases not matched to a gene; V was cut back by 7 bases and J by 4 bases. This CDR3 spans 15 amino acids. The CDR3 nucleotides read TGCAGCGCTGTGTCCGGACAGGGTGGTAATCAGCCCCAGCATTTT. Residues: CSAVSGQGGNQPQHF.

CDR3: CASSLPGGSGYTF. Here the CDR3 DNA reads TGTGCCAGCAGTTTACCGGGTGGATCCGGCTACACCTTC. This rearrangement joins TRBV27 to TRBJ1-2; D not resolved. The CDR3 is 13 amino acids. The V end was cut by 2 bases, the J end by 8 bases, with 12 bases between. Germline V gives CDR1 MNHEY, CDR2 SMNVEV (reference sequence).

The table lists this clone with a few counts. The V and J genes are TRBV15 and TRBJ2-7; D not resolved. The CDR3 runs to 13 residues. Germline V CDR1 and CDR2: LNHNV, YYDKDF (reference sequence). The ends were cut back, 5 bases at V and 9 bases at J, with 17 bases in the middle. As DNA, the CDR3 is TGTGCCACCAGCCCCAGCCGGCCCCAGGTGCAGTACTTC. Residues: CATSPSRPQVQYF.

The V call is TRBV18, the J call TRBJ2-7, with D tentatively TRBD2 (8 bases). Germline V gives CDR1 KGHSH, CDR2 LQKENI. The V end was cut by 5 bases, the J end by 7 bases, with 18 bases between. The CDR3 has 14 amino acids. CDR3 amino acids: CASSETTGTREQYF. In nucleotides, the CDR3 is TGTGCCAGCTCAGAAACGACAGGGACTAGGGAGCAGTACTTC.

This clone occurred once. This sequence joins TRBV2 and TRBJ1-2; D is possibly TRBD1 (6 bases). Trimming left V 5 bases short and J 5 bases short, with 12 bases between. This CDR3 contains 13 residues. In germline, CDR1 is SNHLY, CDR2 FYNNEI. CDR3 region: CASSSRGGYGYTF. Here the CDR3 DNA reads TGTGCCAGCAGTTCCAGGGGAGGGTATGGCTACACCTTC.

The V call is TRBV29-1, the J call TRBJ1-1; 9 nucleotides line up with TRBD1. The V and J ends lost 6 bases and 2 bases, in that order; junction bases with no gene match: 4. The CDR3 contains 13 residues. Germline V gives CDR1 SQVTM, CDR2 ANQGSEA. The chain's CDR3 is CSVRDRDNTEAFF. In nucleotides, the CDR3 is TGCAGCGTCCGGGACAGGGACAACACTGAAGCTTTCTTT.

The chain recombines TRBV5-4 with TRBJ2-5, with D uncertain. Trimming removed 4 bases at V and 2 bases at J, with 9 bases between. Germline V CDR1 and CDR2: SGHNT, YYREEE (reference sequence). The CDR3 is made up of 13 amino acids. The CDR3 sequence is CASSMSKQETQYF. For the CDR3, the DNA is TGTGCCAGCAGCATGAGCAAGCAAGAGACCCAGTACTTC.

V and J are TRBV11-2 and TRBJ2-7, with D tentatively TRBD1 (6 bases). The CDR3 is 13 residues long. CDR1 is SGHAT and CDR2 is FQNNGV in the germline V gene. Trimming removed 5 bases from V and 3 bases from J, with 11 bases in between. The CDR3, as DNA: TGTGCCAGCAGCCTGACAGGAGACTACGAGCAGTACTTC. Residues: CASSLTGDYEQYF.

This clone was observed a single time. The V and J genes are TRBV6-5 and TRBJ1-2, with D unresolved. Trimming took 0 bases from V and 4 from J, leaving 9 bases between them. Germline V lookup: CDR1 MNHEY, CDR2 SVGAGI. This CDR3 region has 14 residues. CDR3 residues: CASSYSKSVYGYTF. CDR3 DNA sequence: TGTGCCAGCAGTTACTCGAAGTCGGTCTATGGCTACACCTTC.

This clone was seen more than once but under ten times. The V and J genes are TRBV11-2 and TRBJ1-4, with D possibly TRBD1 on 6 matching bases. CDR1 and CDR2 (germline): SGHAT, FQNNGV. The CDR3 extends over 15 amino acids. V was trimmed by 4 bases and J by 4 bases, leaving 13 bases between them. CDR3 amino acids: CASSSSTGINEKLFF. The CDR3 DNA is TGTGCCAGCAGCTCCTCAACAGGGATTAATGAAAAACTGTTTTTT. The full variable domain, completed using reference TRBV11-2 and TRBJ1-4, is EAGVAQSPRYKIIEKRQSVAFWCNPISGHATLYWYQQILGQGPKLLIQFQNNGVVDDSQLPKDRFSAERLKGVDSTLKIQPAKLEDSAVYLCASSSSTGINEKLFFGSGTQLSVL.

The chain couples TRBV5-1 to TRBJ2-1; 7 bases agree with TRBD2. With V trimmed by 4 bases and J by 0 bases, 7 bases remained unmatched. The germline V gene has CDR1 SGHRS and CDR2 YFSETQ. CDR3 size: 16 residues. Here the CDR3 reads CASSTTGGSSYNEQFF. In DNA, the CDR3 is TGCGCCAGCAGCACAACCGGGGGGAGCTCCTACAATGAGCAGTTCTTC.

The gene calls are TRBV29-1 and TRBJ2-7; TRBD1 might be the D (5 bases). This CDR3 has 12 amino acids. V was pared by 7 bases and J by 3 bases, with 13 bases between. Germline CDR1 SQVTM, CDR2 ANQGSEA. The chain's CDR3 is CSGLGVGYEQYF. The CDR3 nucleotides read TGCAGCGGCTTAGGGGTAGGCTACGAGCAGTACTTC.

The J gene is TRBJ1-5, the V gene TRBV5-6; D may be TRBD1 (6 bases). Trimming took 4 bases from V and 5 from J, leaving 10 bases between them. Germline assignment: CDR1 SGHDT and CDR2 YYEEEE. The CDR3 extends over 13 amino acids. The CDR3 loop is CASSPAGDQPQHF. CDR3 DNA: TGTGCCAGCAGCCCCGCAGGGGATCAGCCCCAGCATTTT.

CDR3 coding DNA: TGTGCCTGGAATCGGCGGGAGGCGGGAGATACGCAGTATTTT. This encodes CAWNRREAGDTQYF. V gene TRBV30 combines with J gene TRBJ2-3, with TRBD2 matching over 8 bases. This CDR3 comprises 14 residues. Unmatched junction bases numbered 8, after V lost 4 bases and J lost 5 bases. Germline lookup yields CDR1 GTSNPN and CDR2 SVGIG (reference sequence).